The sequence of this TCR beta chain was determined in a study of shared clonotypes between healthy human individuals. About the study: The plates for each donor numbered three CD4 naive, three CD4 memory, two CD8 naive and one CD8 memory. Study-level results: Researchers sampled only blood; tissue repertoires likely differ. The study found roughly 5% of naive CD4 clonotypes shared across a handful of donors.

Losses at the gene ends were 6 bases for V and 5 bases for J; bases not matched to a gene: 10. CDR1 and CDR2 from the germline V gene are SGDLS and YYNGEE. The CDR3 covers 15 residues. Naive CD8 cells lacked CD45RO, underwent positive selection for CCR7 and left out terminally differentiated effector memory CD45RA+ cells. Notes on this clone: What it binds is unknown.

TCRdb's table, derived via immunoSEQ multiplex PCR, lists solely in-frame clones and lacks some. The table lists approximately 2,000,000 clones, about 94% of them singletons. This clonotype was sampled from a man aged 18 to 30 in good health. Some clones in this sample may be carry-over from other donors' samples. The rearrangement uses TRBV9 and TRBJ2-1; 8 nucleotides align to TRBD2. The sequenced material came from naive CD8+ T cells from PBMCs. The CDR3 reads CASKGSGTSHNEQFF. Here the CDR3 DNA reads TGTGCCAGCAAGGGGTCCGGGACTAGTCACAATGAGCAGTTCTTC.